The clone carrying this T cell receptor beta chain was counted only a few times. Its antigen is not identified. This sample is drawn from a study of T cell repertoires in cytomegalovirus infection. Across the study: Public TCR beta signature analysis indicated the presence of both CMV infection and matching HLA type. Study findings and constraints: Dominating the ex vivo response were TCR beta clonotypes that were CMV-specific and HLA-C-restricted.

Each CDR3 protein is one row after TCRdb ran MiXCR on the reads. The sample yields about 830,000 distinct CDR3 sequences, approximately 32% seen once. CDR1 and CDR2 (germline): ENHRY, SYGVKD. The CDR3 is 17 amino acids. With 4 bases clipped from V and 6 bases from J, the junction kept 15 bases outside the gene matches. The chain uses TRBV10-3 and TRBJ2-3; 8 nucleotides match TRBD2. This TCR was recovered from a human donor in good health (CMV status not recorded). Some clones in this sample may be carry-over from other donors' samples. This sample comprised cultured CD8+ T cells from PBMCs, obtained from culture after CMV antigen stimulation. The CDR3 nucleotides are TGTGCCATCAGTGCCCCGGGGAGCGGGGGCACGACGGATACGCAGTATTTT. This translates into CAISAPGSGGTTDTQYF.